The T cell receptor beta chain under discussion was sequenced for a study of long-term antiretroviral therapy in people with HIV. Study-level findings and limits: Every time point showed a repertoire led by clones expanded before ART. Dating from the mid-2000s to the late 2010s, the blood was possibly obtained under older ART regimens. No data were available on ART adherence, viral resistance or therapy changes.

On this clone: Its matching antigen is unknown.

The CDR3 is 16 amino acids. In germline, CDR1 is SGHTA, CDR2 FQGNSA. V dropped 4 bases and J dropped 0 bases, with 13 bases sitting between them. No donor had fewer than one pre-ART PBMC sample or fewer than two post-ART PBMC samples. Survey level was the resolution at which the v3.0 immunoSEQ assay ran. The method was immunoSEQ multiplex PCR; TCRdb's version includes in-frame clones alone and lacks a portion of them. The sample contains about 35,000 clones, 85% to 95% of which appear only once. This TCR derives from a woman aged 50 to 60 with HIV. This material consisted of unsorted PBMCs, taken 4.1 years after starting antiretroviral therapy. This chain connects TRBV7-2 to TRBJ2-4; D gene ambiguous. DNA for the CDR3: TGTGCCAGCAGCTCCCAGGTTGGGGAAGCCAAAAACATTCAGTACTTC. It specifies CASSSQVGEAKNIQYF.